Sequencing of this T cell receptor beta chain was carried out in a study of cytomegalovirus exposure and HLA in healthy donors. This PCR relied on a set of 60 Vbeta primers and 13 Jbeta primers. Clones were sequenced by immunoSEQ multiplex PCR, and TCRdb holds only the in-frame ones, with some missing. The sample consists of 100,000 to 150,000 clones, 70% to 80% of them appearing once. Study-wide points: As a later analysis showed, a missense DCLRE1C variant was linked to trimming of TCR beta V- and J-genes. HLA allele associations emerged for under 20,000 TCR beta sequences in a later analysis, at 0.05 false discovery rate.

On this clone itself: What it recognizes is unknown.

The V gene lost 3 bases and the J gene lost 4 bases, with 10 bases spanning the gap. Per the germline V gene, CDR1 is LNHDA and CDR2 is SQIVND (reference sequence). The CDR3 is 14 residues long. The sequence came from a man aged 25 to 45 in good health and CMV-seronegative. V usage is TRBV19 and J usage is TRBJ1-5, with D unclear. Sequenced sample: PBMCs. The CDR3 DNA reads as TGTGCCAGTAGTATTTACGGGATAAATCAGCCCCAGCATTTT. Translation gives CASSIYGINQPQHF.